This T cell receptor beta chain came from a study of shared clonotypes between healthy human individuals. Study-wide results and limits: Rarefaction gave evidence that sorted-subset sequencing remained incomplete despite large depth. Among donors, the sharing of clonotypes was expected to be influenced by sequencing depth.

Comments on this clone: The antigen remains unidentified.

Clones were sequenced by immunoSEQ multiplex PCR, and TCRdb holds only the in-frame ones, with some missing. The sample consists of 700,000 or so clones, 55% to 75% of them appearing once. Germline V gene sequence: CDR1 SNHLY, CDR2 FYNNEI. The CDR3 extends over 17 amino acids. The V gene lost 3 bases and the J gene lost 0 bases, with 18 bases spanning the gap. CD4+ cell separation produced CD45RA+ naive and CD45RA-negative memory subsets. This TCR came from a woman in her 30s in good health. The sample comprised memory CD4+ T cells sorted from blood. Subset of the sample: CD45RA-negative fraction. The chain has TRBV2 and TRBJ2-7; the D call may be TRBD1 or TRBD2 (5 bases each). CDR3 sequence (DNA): TGTGCCAGCAGTGATGTTGGGGCGGGCCTGGTCTCCTACGAGCAGTACTTC. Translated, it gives CASSDVGAGLVSYEQYF.